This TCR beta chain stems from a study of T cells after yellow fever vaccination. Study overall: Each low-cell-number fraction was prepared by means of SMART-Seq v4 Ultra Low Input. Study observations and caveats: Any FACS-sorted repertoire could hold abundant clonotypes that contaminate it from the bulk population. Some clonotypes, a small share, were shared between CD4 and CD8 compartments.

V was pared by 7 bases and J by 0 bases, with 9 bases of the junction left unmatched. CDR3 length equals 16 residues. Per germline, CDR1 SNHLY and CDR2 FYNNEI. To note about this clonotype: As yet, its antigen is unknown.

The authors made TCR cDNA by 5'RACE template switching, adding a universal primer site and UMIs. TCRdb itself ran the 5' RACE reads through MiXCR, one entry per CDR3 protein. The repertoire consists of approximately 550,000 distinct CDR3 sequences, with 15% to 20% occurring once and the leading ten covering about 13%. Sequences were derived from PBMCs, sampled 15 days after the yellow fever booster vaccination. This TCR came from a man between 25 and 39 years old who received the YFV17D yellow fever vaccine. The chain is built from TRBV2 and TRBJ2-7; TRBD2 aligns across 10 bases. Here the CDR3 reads CASKSRVAGGSYEQYF. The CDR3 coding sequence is TGTGCCAGCAAATCAAGGGTAGCGGGAGGCTCCTACGAGCAGTACTTC.